The clone carrying this T cell receptor beta chain appeared a few times. Its antigen is as yet unknown. Diagnostic assessment was based on clinical symptoms, serum thyroxine and TRAb, thyroid ultrasound and orbital computed tomography. The data originate from a study of T cells in Graves' hyperthyroidism and ophthalmopathy. Findings of the study overall: In blood, most of the thyroid clonotypes expanded above 0.001 were also present.

RNA transcripts were the template for amplifying TCR beta CDR3 regions. HTBI primers were used for first-round RT-PCR of the TCR CDR3. TCRdb independently ran MiXCR on the multiplex PCR reads; one entry per CDR3 protein. This table holds more than 500,000 distinct CDR3 sequences, over 35% found once. The receptor was isolated from an adult woman with Graves' disease, either hyperthyroidism or ophthalmopathy (not recorded which). The sample was peripheral blood or thyroid tissue (not recorded which).

CDR3 residues: CASSPRRASGRYEQYF. The CDR3 nucleotides read TGTGCCAGCAGTCCCCGCCGTGCTAGCGGGAGGTACGAGCAGTACTTC. The V gene is TRBV7-9, the J gene TRBJ2-7; 11 bases map to TRBD2. Losses at the gene ends were 6 bases for V and 4 bases for J; bases not matched to a gene: 11. The CDR3 runs to 16 residues. CDR1 and CDR2 from the germline V gene are SEHNR and FQNEAQ (reference sequence).